The 23 T cell receptor beta chains presented below share a single source sample, sequenced in a study of cytomegalovirus exposure and HLA in healthy donors. PCR used 60 Vbeta primers and 13 Jbeta primers. Profiling relied on immunoSEQ multiplex PCR, and the TCRdb table lists in-frame clones only, not all of them. The table shows nearly 200,000 clones, with roughly 80% occurring only once. Sequencing used PBMCs. Receptors originate from a woman younger than 45 in good health and CMV-seropositive.

The chain uses TRBV7-3 and TRBJ1-1; the match to TRBD1 covers 7 bases. Germline values: CDR1 SGHTA, CDR2 FQGTGA. The V segment lost 5 bases and the J segment 7 bases; nucleotides outside the gene matches: 13. The CDR3 has 15 residues. In DNA, the CDR3 is TGTGCCAGCAGCCCATCTTTGACAGGGTATGGTGAAGCTTTCTTT. Protein sequence: CASSPSLTGYGEAFF. Together with reference TRBV7-3 and TRBJ1-1, the CDR3 gives the full variable domain: GAGVSQTPSNKVTEKGKYVELRCDPISGHTALYWYRQSLGQGPEFLIYFQGTGAADDSGLPNDRFFAVRPEGSVSTLKIQRTERGDSAVYLCASSPSLTGYGEAFFGQGTRLTVV.

The chain combines TRBV2 with TRBJ2-7; 12 bases map to TRBD2. The CDR3 is 14 amino acids. V dropped 4 bases and J dropped 7; count of bases not matched to a gene: 5. The V gene's germline CDR1 is SNHLY and CDR2 FYNNEI. Here the CDR3 reads CASSVASGGGEQYF. In DNA form, the CDR3 reads TGTGCCAGCAGTGTGGCTAGCGGGGGGGGTGAGCAGTACTTC. Full variable domain (outside the CDR3, taken from reference TRBV2 and TRBJ2-7): EPEVTQTPSHQVTQMGQEVILRCVPISNHLYFYWYRQILGQKVEFLVSFYNNEISEKSEIFDDQFSVERPDGSNFTLKIRSTKLEDSAMYFCASSVASGGGEQYFGPGTRLTVT.

The rearrangement joins TRBV30 to TRBJ1-6; D gene uncertain. V gave up 5 bases and J gave up 0 bases, with 17 bases separating them. From germline, CDR1 is GTSNPN and CDR2 SVGIG (reference sequence). This CDR3 is 17 amino acids long. The CDR3 DNA follows: TGTGCCTGGGCCCTTGGAGGCGATAGCTCCTATAATTCACCCCTCCACTTT. This codes for CAWALGGDSSYNSPLHF.

The rearrangement links TRBV6-6 to TRBJ2-7; TRBD1 might be the D (7 bases). The CDR3 has 14 amino acids. V was trimmed by 5 bases and J by 6 bases, leaving 17 bases between them. The germline gives CDR1 MNHNY, CDR2 SVGAGI (reference sequence). The CDR3 DNA reads TGTGCCAGCAGTCCAATTAACAGGGGAGGCGAGCAGTACTTC. It codes for CASSPINRGGEQYF.

The gene calls are TRBV19 and TRBJ1-1, with D possibly matching TRBD1 (5 bases). The germline gives CDR1 LNHDA, CDR2 SQIVND (reference sequence). Trimming removed 5 bases at V and 4 bases at J, with 11 bases between. This CDR3 has 13 amino acids. CDR3 nucleotides: TGTGCCAGTAGTCAGGGCATATCCACTGAAGCTTTCTTT. This gives the protein CASSQGISTEAFF. Full variable domain (missing parts from reference TRBV19 and TRBJ1-1): DGGITQSPKYLFRKEGQNVTLSCEQNLNHDAMYWYRQDPGQGLRLIYYSQIVNDFQKGDIAEGYSVSREKKESFPLTVTSAQKNPTAFYLCASSQGISTEAFFGQGTRLTVV.

This chain links TRBV5-4 with TRBJ2-2; 8 nucleotides match TRBD1. V was clipped by 3 bases and J by 1 base; unmatched bases: 5. CDR3 length equals 16 residues. Germline CDR1 and CDR2: SGHNT and YYREEE (reference sequence). CDR3: CASSSGQALNTGELFF. The DNA of the CDR3 is TGTGCCAGCAGCTCGGGACAGGCCCTGAACACCGGGGAGCTGTTTTTT.

The chain carries TRBV7-2 and TRBJ2-5, with 8 bases lining up with TRBD2. The CDR3 contains 17 residues. Unmatched junction bases numbered 7, after V lost 0 bases and J lost 1 base. Germline values: CDR1 SGHTA, CDR2 FQGNSA. The CDR3 sequence: CASSLAFRGGSQETQYF. The CDR3 nucleotides read TGTGCCAGCAGCTTAGCTTTCCGCGGGGGGTCCCAAGAGACCCAGTACTTC. The variable domain in full, completed from reference TRBV7-2 and TRBJ2-5, reads GAGVSQSPSNKVTEKGKDVELRCDPISGHTALYWYRQSLGQGLEFLIYFQGNSAPDKSGLPSDRFSAERTGGSVSTLTIQRTQQEDSAVYLCASSLAFRGGSQETQYFGPGTRLLVL.

The chain links TRBV11-2 to TRBJ1-2; D ambiguous. V lost 1 base and J 5 bases, leaving 5 bases between the germline ends. The CDR3 is 12 amino acids. Germline V CDR1 and CDR2: SGHAT, FQNNGV. CDR3 in amino acids: CASSLAVYGYTF. The CDR3 DNA sequence: TGTGCCAGCAGCTTAGCAGTATATGGCTACACCTTC.

This clone was found a few times. The chain carries TRBV5-1 and TRBJ2-5; 7 positions agree with TRBD1. The end of the DNA is better explained by TRBJ2-7, so the J call may be wrong. Germline-derived CDR1 and CDR2 are SGHRS and YFSETQ. The CDR3 length is 15 residues. CDR3 sequence (DNA): TGCGCCAGCAGCTTGGTAGGGACAGCCTTCTACGAGCAGTACTTC. This translates into CASSLVGTAFYEQYF.

This clone has only a few counts. The V call is TRBV28, the J call TRBJ2-1, with TRBD1 matching over 7 bases. The CDR3 has 15 residues. The V and J ends lost 5 bases and 5 bases, in that order; junction bases with no gene match: 9. Germline V gene data show CDR1 as MDHEN and CDR2 as SYDVKM. DNA of the CDR3: TGTGCCAGCAGTGGGATGGGACAGAATAACAATGAGCAGTTCTTC. Translated: CASSGMGQNNNEQFF. Filled out from reference TRBV28 and TRBJ2-1, the complete variable domain reads DVKVTQSSRYLVKRTGEKVFLECVQDMDHENMFWYRQDPGLGLRLIYFSYDVKMKEKGDIPEGYSVSREKKERFSLILESASTNQTSMYLCASSGMGQNNNEQFFGPGTRLTVL.

The rearrangement links TRBV19 to TRBJ2-2; 8 bases are shared with TRBD1. J lost 6 bases, V lost 3 bases, and 6 bases had no gene match. The CDR3 runs 15 residues. Germline CDR1 reads LNHDA; CDR2 reads SQIVND (reference sequence). The CDR3 region is CASSIVYRGSGELFF. Here the CDR3 DNA reads TGTGCCAGTAGTATCGTTTACAGGGGGTCCGGGGAGCTGTTTTTT.

Of note for this clone: Other DNA sequences in the sample encode the same CDR3. The chain uses TRBV2 and TRBJ1-5; 7 bases agree with TRBD1. With V trimmed by 4 bases and J by 6 bases, 3 bases remained unmatched. Germline V gene data show CDR1 as SNHLY and CDR2 as FYNNEI. The CDR3 runs 13 residues. The CDR3 nucleotides read TGTGCCAGCAGTGGGGACAGTATTCAGCCCCAGCATTTT. Translating it yields CASSGDSIQPQHF.

The CDR3 protein is CASTPGSGRVGQFF. CDR3 coding DNA: TGTGCCAGCACCCCTGGGAGCGGGAGGGTAGGTCAGTTCTTC. The rearrangement joins TRBV5-4 to TRBJ2-1; 10 bases agree with TRBD2. V was pared by 6 bases and J by 13 bases, with 13 bases of the junction left unmatched. CDR3 length: 14 amino acids. Germline loops: CDR1 SGHNT, CDR2 YYREEE (reference sequence).

The chain links TRBV19 to TRBJ1-1; the D gene is possibly TRBD1 (6 bases). V shed 6 bases and J shed 0 bases, with 14 bases lying between them. Germline CDR1 reads LNHDA; CDR2 reads SQIVND (reference sequence). The CDR3 is 15 amino acids. DNA of the CDR3: TGTGCCAGTAGGCCCGGGACATTCGTGAACACTGAAGCTTTCTTT. Translated, it gives CASRPGTFVNTEAFF. Looking up the rest from reference TRBV19 and TRBJ1-1 gives the full variable domain: DGGITQSPKYLFRKEGQNVTLSCEQNLNHDAMYWYRQDPGQGLRLIYYSQIVNDFQKGDIAEGYSVSREKKESFPLTVTSAQKNPTAFYLCASRPGTFVNTEAFFGQGTRLTVV.

V and J are TRBV5-1 and TRBJ2-5, with 7 bases that match TRBD2. The J segment lost 7 bases and the V segment lost 9 bases, leaving 15 bases of the junction unmatched. This CDR3 is built from 14 residues. Germline V CDR1 and CDR2: SGHRS, YFSETQ. The CDR3 DNA is TGCGCCACTTACCCGGGGGAGGGTCGCGCGACCCAGTACTTC. Protein: CATYPGEGRATQYF.

The V gene is TRBV15, the J gene TRBJ1-4, with a weak D call TRBD1 (5 bases). This CDR3 is built from 15 residues. V was pared by 3 bases and J by 0 bases, with 8 bases between. Germline V gene sequence: CDR1 LNHNV, CDR2 YYDKDF (reference sequence). The CDR3 DNA reads TGTGCCACCAGCAGGACAGATGCAACTAATGAAAAACTGTTTTTT. This encodes CATSRTDATNEKLFF.

The rearrangement uses TRBV30 and TRBJ1-5, with D maybe TRBD1 (5 bases). The V end was cut by 1 base, the J end by 7 bases, with 11 bases between. CDR3 length: 13 residues. From germline, CDR1 is GTSNPN and CDR2 SVGIG (reference sequence). The CDR3 sequence is CAWSGQSRQPQHF. CDR3 coding DNA: TGTGCCTGGAGTGGACAGTCTCGCCAGCCCCAGCATTTT. The whole variable domain, remainder taken from reference TRBV30 and TRBJ1-5, is SQTIHQWPATLVQPVGSPLSLECTVEGTSNPNLYWYRQAAGRGLQLLFYSVGIGQISSEVPQNLSASRPQDRQFILSSKKLLLSDSGFYLCAWSGQSRQPQHFGDGTRLSIL.

The chain has TRBV2 and TRBJ1-1; 7 nucleotides align to TRBD1. Germline CDR1 reads SNHLY; CDR2 reads FYNNEI. CDR3 length: 15 residues. Losses at the gene ends were 4 bases for V and 0 bases for J; bases not matched to a gene: 5. The CDR3 coding sequence is TGTGCCAGCAGTGTCCGGGGACAGTTGAACACTGAAGCTTTCTTT. Its protein product is CASSVRGQLNTEAFF.

This clone was detected only a few times. The V and J genes are TRBV19 and TRBJ2-1, with 9 bases that match TRBD2. Germline values: CDR1 LNHDA, CDR2 SQIVND (reference sequence). V was pared by 3 bases and J by 2 bases, with 8 bases of the junction left unmatched. The CDR3 is 17 amino acids. CDR3 sequence reads: CASSIPFLAGAYNEQFF. CDR3 sequence (DNA): TGTGCCAGTAGTATCCCTTTCTTAGCGGGAGCCTACAATGAGCAGTTCTTC. The full variable domain, completed using reference TRBV19 and TRBJ2-1, is DGGITQSPKYLFRKEGQNVTLSCEQNLNHDAMYWYRQDPGQGLRLIYYSQIVNDFQKGDIAEGYSVSREKKESFPLTVTSAQKNPTAFYLCASSIPFLAGAYNEQFFGPGTRLTVL.

The J gene is TRBJ2-3, the V gene TRBV7-2, with D tentatively TRBD1 (5 bases). The CDR3 is 14 residues long. Germline assignment: CDR1 SGHTA and CDR2 FQGNSA. Trimming pared 8 bases from V and 5 bases from J, leaving 17 bases between. The DNA for the CDR3 is TGTGCCAGCGGAACCGCAGGGCTGGTAGATACGCAGTATTTT. This gives the protein CASGTAGLVDTQYF.

The V call is TRBV28, the J call TRBJ1-6, with D possibly TRBD1 on 6 matching bases. Trimming took off 5 bases at V and 14 bases at J, with 22 bases between the two ends. Germline CDR1 is MDHEN and CDR2 is SYDVKM. The CDR3 sequence is 15 residues long. CDR3 sequence reads: CASSQAGGLHYTLHF. In nucleotides, the CDR3 is TGTGCCAGCAGTCAGGCTGGGGGCCTTCATTACACCCTCCACTTT.

This chain links TRBV4-1 with TRBJ2-1; D remains unclear. Germline assignment: CDR1 MGHRA and CDR2 YSYEKL. The ends were cut back, 1 base at V and 4 bases at J, with 5 bases in the middle. The CDR3 is 13 residues long. The CDR3 coding sequence is TGCGCCAGCAGCCAAGCTCGTTACAATGAGCAGTTCTTC. This translates into CASSQARYNEQFF.

The chain recombines TRBV5-1 with TRBJ2-6; D is uncertain. The CDR3 extends over 14 amino acids. Germline CDR1 is SGHRS and CDR2 is YFSETQ. Trimming removed 1 base at V and 4 bases at J, with 6 bases between. CDR3 residues: CASSLQQGANVLTF. The CDR3 DNA reads TGCGCCAGCAGCTTGCAACAGGGGGCCAACGTCCTGACTTTC.